The 10 T cell receptor beta chains in this list originate from one sample, sequenced in a study of cytomegalovirus exposure and HLA in healthy donors. Researchers ran the PCR with 60 Vbeta and 13 Jbeta primers. Sequencing was performed with immunoSEQ multiplex PCR; in TCRdb, only in-frame clones are kept and a portion is missing. The sample yields 130,000 to 150,000 clones, almost 80% seen once. The material sequenced was PBMCs. These receptors came from a woman between 40 and 50 years old in good health and CMV-seropositive.

The J gene is TRBJ1-5, the V gene TRBV19, with no clear D. CDR3 length equals 13 residues. From germline, CDR1 is LNHDA and CDR2 SQIVND (reference sequence). The germline V and J ends were trimmed by 1 base and 4 bases, with 5 bases remaining between them. Written as DNA, the CDR3 is TGTGCCAGTAGTATAGTGGAGAATCAGCCCCAGCATTTT. This gives the protein CASSIVENQPQHF.

A remark on this clone: A junction end diverges from the germline sequence, so it may reflect a read error. V and J are TRBV19 and TRBJ1-5; TRBD1 is a possible D gene (5 bases). This CDR3 comprises 15 residues. Per germline, CDR1 LNHDA and CDR2 SQIVND (reference sequence). CDR3 sequence: CASHTGTISNQTQHF. As DNA, the CDR3 is TGTGCCAGTCATACAGGAACCATTAGCAATCAGACCCAGCATTTT.

The rearrangement joins TRBV5-1 to TRBJ2-3; TRBD2 might be the D (5 bases). Germline CDR1 and CDR2: SGHRS and YFSETQ. Trimming shortened V by 0 bases and J by 0 bases, and 14 bases separated the two germline ends. The CDR3 is made up of 17 amino acids. For the CDR3, the DNA is TGCGCCAGCAGCTTGGAAGCGGCGGCAGCTAGCACAGATACGCAGTATTTT. It translates to CASSLEAAAASTDTQYF. The full variable domain, completed using reference TRBV5-1 and TRBJ2-3, is KAGVTQTPRYLIKTRGQQVTLSCSPISGHRSVSWYQQTPGQGLQFLFEYFSETQRNKGNFPGRFSGRQFSNSRSEMNVSTLELGDSALYLCASSLEAAAASTDTQYFGPGTRLTVL.

This rearrangement joins TRBV2 to TRBJ2-1, with TRBD2 matching over 9 bases. This CDR3 contains 14 residues. V lost 5 bases to trimming and J lost 6 bases; unmatched junction nucleotides: 5. Germline lookup yields CDR1 SNHLY and CDR2 FYNNEI. CDR3 DNA sequence: TGTGCCAGCAGTAGGGAGCGGGGGGTCAATGAGCAGTTCTTC. Translation gives CASSRERGVNEQFF.

This clone was picked up one time. This chain uses TRBV12-5 with TRBJ1-2; 9 positions match TRBD1. Germline CDR1 LGHNT, CDR2 FRNRAP. The junction had 4 bases not matched to a gene; V was cut back by 1 base and J by 4 bases. CDR3 size: 15 residues. CDR3 bases: TGTGCTAGTGGTTTGGGGGACAGGGTTATCTATGGCTACACCTTC. Translated: CASGLGDRVIYGYTF.

V usage is TRBV5-5 and J usage is TRBJ2-2; 7 bases align to TRBD2. The CDR3 sequence is 16 residues long. The junction had 3 bases not matched to a gene; V was cut back by 1 base and J by 0 bases. Germline V CDR1 and CDR2: SGHKS, YYEKEE (reference sequence). The CDR3 loop is CASSLWGLTNTGELFF. DNA of the CDR3: TGTGCCAGCAGCTTGTGGGGACTAACGAACACCGGGGAGCTGTTTTTT.

The chain couples TRBV28 to TRBJ1-1; TRBD1 is a possible D gene (5 bases). V was clipped by 6 bases and J by 4 bases, with 15 bases between them. CDR1 is MDHEN, CDR2 SYDVKM, per germline. The CDR3 runs 14 residues. The CDR3 reads CASSIPRRGTEAFF. The CDR3 DNA is TGTGCCAGCAGCATACCTAGAAGGGGCACTGAAGCTTTCTTT.

This clone was counted a single time. This chain links TRBV19 with TRBJ1-1; TRBD1 matches at 10 bases. CDR1 and CDR2 from the germline V gene are LNHDA and SQIVND (reference sequence). This CDR3 is 17 amino acids long. J lost 0 bases, V lost 3 bases, and 7 bases had no gene match. The CDR3 here is CASSISGQGTLNTEAFF. CDR3 coding DNA: TGTGCCAGTAGTATTTCGGGACAGGGGACTTTGAACACTGAAGCTTTCTTT.

The genes are TRBV21-1 and TRBJ1-1. TRBV21-1 is recorded as a pseudogene. This CDR3 has 15 amino acids. CDR3 nucleotides: TGTGCCAGCAGCAAGTTACGTATCCCGGACACTGAAGCTTTCTTT. Protein: CASSKLRIPDTEAFF.

This clone was counted between two and nine times. The chain has TRBV19 and TRBJ2-2, with 7 bases lining up with TRBD1. The CDR3 covers 15 residues. Germline lookup yields CDR1 LNHDA and CDR2 SQIVND (reference sequence). Trimming at V came to 10 bases and at J to 6 bases, leaving 14 bases not matched to a gene. CDR3 protein: CATKPGQTSSGELFF. DNA of the CDR3: TGTGCCACCAAACCGGGACAGACATCCTCCGGGGAGCTGTTTTTT.